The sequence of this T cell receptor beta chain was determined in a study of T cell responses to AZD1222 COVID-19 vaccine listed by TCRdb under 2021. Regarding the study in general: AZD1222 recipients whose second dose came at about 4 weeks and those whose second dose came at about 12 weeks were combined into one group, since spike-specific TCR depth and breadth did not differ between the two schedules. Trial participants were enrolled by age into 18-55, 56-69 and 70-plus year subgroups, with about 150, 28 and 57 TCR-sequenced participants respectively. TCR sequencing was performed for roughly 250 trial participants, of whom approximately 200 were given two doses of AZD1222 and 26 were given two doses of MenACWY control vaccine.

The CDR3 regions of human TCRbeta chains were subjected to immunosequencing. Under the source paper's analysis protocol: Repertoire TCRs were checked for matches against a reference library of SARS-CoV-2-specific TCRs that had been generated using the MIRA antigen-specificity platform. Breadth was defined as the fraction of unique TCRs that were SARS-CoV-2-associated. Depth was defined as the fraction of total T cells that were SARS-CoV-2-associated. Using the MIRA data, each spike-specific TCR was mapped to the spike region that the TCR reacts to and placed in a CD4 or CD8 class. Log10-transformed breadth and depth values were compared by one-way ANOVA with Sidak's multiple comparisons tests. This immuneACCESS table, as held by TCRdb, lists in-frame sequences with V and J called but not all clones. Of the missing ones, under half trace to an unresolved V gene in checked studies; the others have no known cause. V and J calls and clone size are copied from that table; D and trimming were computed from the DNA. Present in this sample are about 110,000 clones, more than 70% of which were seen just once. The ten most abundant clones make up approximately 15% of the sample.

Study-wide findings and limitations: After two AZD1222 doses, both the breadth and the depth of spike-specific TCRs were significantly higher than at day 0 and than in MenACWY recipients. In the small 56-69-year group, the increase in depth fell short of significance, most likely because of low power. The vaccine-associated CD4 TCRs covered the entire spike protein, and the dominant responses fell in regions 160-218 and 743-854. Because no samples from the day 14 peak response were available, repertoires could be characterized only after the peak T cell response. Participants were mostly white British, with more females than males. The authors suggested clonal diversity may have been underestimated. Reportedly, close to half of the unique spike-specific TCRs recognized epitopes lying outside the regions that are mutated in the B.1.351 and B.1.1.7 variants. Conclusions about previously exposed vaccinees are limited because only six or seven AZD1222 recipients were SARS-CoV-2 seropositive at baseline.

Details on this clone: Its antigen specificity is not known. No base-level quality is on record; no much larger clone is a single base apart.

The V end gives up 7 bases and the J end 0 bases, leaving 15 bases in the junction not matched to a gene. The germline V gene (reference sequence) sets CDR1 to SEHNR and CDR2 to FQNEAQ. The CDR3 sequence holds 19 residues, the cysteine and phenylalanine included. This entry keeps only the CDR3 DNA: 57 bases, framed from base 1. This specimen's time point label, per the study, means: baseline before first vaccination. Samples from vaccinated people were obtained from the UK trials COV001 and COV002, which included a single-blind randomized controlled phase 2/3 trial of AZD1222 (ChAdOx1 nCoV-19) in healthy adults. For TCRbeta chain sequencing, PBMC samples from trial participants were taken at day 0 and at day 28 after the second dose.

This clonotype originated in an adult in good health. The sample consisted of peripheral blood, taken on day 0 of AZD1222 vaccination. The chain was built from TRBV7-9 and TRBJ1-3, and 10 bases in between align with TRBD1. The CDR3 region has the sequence CASTLLDRGTDYSGNTIYF. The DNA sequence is TGTGCCAGCACCCTTCTGGACAGGGGGACTGACTACTCTGGAAACACCATATATTTT.